Listed here are 18 T cell receptor beta chains from one sample, sequenced in a study of blood T cell repertoires in COVID-19. Clones were sequenced by immunoSEQ multiplex PCR, and TCRdb holds only the in-frame ones, with some missing. Among about 68,000 clones listed, more than 75% were seen once. Sequencing input: peripheral blood. The receptor set was obtained from a human donor in a cohort sampled during active COVID-19.

This clone came up once. This sequence joins TRBV6-5 and TRBJ2-7, with 13 bases that match TRBD2. V dropped 0 bases and J dropped 3; count of bases not matched to a gene: 2. Germline loops: CDR1 MNHEY, CDR2 SVGAGI. The CDR3 length is 16 residues. The CDR3 sequence is CASSYSGLAGRYEQYF. The CDR3 nucleotides are TGTGCCAGCAGTTACTCGGGACTAGCGGGGCGCTACGAGCAGTACTTC.

This clone was detected only a few times. The chain has TRBV5-4 and TRBJ1-4; perhaps TRBD1 as D (6 bases). Deletions cut 6 bases from V and 4 bases from J, with 13 bases between. Germline-derived CDR1 and CDR2 are SGHNT and YYREEE (reference sequence). CDR3 length equals 14 residues. Here the CDR3 DNA reads TGTGCCAGCACTACTGGGGGCCTTAATGAAAAACTGTTTTTT. As protein: CASTTGGLNEKLFF.

The rearrangement links TRBV3-1 (or the pseudogene TRBV3-2) to TRBJ1-2, with 8 bases identical to TRBD1. J gave up 4 bases and V 5 bases, and 6 bases lay outside the gene matches. Germline-derived CDR1 and CDR2 are LGHDT and YNNKEL (reference sequence). The CDR3 consists of 14 residues. The CDR3 here is CASSFNQGAYGYTF. CDR3 sequence (DNA): TGTGCCAGCAGCTTCAATCAGGGGGCCTATGGCTACACCTTC.

This chain uses TRBV19 with TRBJ1-4; 10 bases fit TRBD1. The CDR3 has 16 amino acids. CDR1 LNHDA and CDR2 SQIVND come from the germline V gene (reference sequence). J gave up 3 bases and V 3 bases, and 4 bases lay outside the gene matches. CDR3 sequence reads: CASSIDRGRANEKLFF. In DNA form, the CDR3 reads TGTGCCAGTAGTATTGACAGGGGGCGAGCTAATGAAAAACTGTTTTTT.

V is TRBV7-9 and J is TRBJ1-1; TRBD1 agrees at 9 bases. Unmatched junction bases numbered 4, after V lost 3 bases and J lost 8 bases. CDR3 length equals 13 residues. The germline gives CDR1 SEHNR, CDR2 FQNEAQ (reference sequence). CDR3 bases: TGTGCCAGCAGCTTCGGGACAGGGAGGGAAGCTTTCTTT. It specifies CASSFGTGREAFF.

This clone has just a few counts. This chain joins TRBV28 and TRBJ2-3; a weak D match, TRBD2 (6 bases). With 6 bases removed from V and 1 base from J, the gap between germline ends came to 14 bases. The CDR3 spans 15 residues. Per the germline V gene, CDR1 is MDHEN and CDR2 is SYDVKM. The CDR3 protein is CASSTGELGTDTQYF. CDR3 coding DNA: TGTGCCAGCAGCACGGGGGAGTTGGGCACAGATACGCAGTATTTT.

This clone was observed a few times. CDR3 coding DNA: TGTGCCAGCAGGTTAGCAGGGGAGGGTTCCTACAATGAGCAGTTCTTC. It specifies CASRLAGEGSYNEQFF. The rearrangement joins TRBV5-6 to TRBJ2-1; maybe TRBD2 (7 bases). This CDR3 is built from 16 residues. The germline V gene has CDR1 SGHDT and CDR2 YYEEEE. Trimming took off 5 bases at V and 1 base at J, with 16 bases between the two ends. Based on the CDR3 plus reference TRBV5-6 and TRBJ2-1, the full variable domain is DAGVTQSPTHLIKTRGQQVTLRCSPKSGHDTVSWYQQALGQGPQFIFQYYEEEERQRGNFPDRFSGHQFPNYSSELNVNALLLGDSALYLCASRLAGEGSYNEQFFGPGTRLTVL.

The chain recombines TRBV5-1 with TRBJ1-4; 7 bases line up with TRBD1. The CDR3 consists of 15 residues. Looked up from germline, CDR1 is SGHRS and CDR2 is YFSETQ. V gave up 4 bases and J gave up 2 bases; unmatched junction bases: 5. CDR3 residues: CASSPGQNTNEKLFF. In nucleotides, the CDR3 is TGCGCCAGCAGCCCGGGACAGAACACTAATGAAAAACTGTTTTTT.

This chain joins TRBV6-2 or TRBV6-3 and TRBJ2-2, with 11 bases matching TRBD2. V dropped 4 bases and J dropped 7; count of bases not matched to a gene: 11. The germline V gene has CDR1 MNHEY and CDR2 SVGEGT. This CDR3 region has 17 residues. CDR3 in DNA: TGTGCCAGCAGTTTTTTCCGACTAGCGGGATATAACGGGGAGCTGTTTTTT. Amino acids: CASSFFRLAGYNGELFF.

CDR3 region: CASRYDPAEGYTF. CDR3 sequence (DNA): TGTGCCAGCAGGTACGACCCGGCGGAGGGCTACACCTTC. The J gene is TRBJ1-2, the V gene TRBV6-5, with D hard to call. The length of the CDR3 is 13 residues. Germline CDR1 reads MNHEY; CDR2 reads SVGAGI. The ends were cut back, 6 bases at V and 8 bases at J, with 16 bases in the middle.

The chain combines TRBV19 with TRBJ1-2; D unresolved. Looked up from germline, CDR1 is LNHDA and CDR2 is SQIVND (reference sequence). V lost 4 bases to trimming and J lost 4 bases, with 16 bases between them. The CDR3 contains 15 residues. The CDR3 nucleotides are TGTGCCAGTAGTACCACCGGTTCGGGTACCTATGGCTACACCTTC. Translated, it gives CASSTTGSGTYGYTF.

The gene calls are TRBV5-1 and TRBJ2-7; no clear D. Germline loops: CDR1 SGHRS, CDR2 YFSETQ. With 1 base removed from V and 3 bases from J, the gap between germline ends came to 5 bases. CDR3 length equals 12 residues. CDR3: CASSLNYYEQYF. DNA for the CDR3: TGCGCCAGCAGCTTGAACTACTACGAGCAGTACTTC. The full variable domain, rest sourced from reference TRBV5-1 and TRBJ2-7, is KAGVTQTPRYLIKTRGQQVTLSCSPISGHRSVSWYQQTPGQGLQFLFEYFSETQRNKGNFPGRFSGRQFSNSRSEMNVSTLELGDSALYLCASSLNYYEQYFGPGTRLTVT.

This clone was counted ten times or more. This sequence joins TRBV11-2 and TRBJ2-5; D not certain. Germline values: CDR1 SGHAT, CDR2 FQNNGV. The CDR3 sequence is 12 residues long. Trimming took 2 bases from V and 3 from J, leaving 4 bases between them. The CDR3 coding sequence is TGTGCCAGCAGCTTACAGAAAGAGACCCAGTACTTC. It is translated as CASSLQKETQYF.

This clone was observed a single time. The chain couples TRBV4-3 to TRBJ2-2, with TRBD2 identical over 7 bases. With V trimmed by 1 base and J by 3 bases, 2 bases remained unmatched. This CDR3 contains 15 residues. Germline CDR1 reads LGHNA; CDR2 reads YSLEER. DNA for the CDR3: TGCGCCAGCAGCCAAGGGAGCGGGGACACCGGGGAGCTGTTTTTT. The encoded protein is CASSQGSGDTGELFF.

The V gene is TRBV4-1, the J gene TRBJ2-3, with TRBD2 matching over 7 bases. CDR3 length: 16 amino acids. Germline loops: CDR1 MGHRA, CDR2 YSYEKL. With V trimmed by 2 bases and J by 5 bases, 10 bases remained unmatched. As DNA, the CDR3 is TGCGCCAGCAGCCAACAGGTCAGCGGGACCCAAGATACGCAGTATTTT. Its protein is CASSQQVSGTQDTQYF.

This chain uses TRBV12-5 with TRBJ2-1; 8 nucleotides agree with TRBD1. The length of the CDR3 is 13 residues. V lost 5 bases, J lost 8 bases, and 5 bases stayed unmatched. Germline CDR1 is LGHNT and CDR2 is FRNRAP. The CDR3 nucleotides are TGTGCTAGTGGTAGGGGACAGGCGGATGAGCAGTTCTTC. The encoded protein is CASGRGQADEQFF.

V is TRBV7-2 and J is TRBJ2-7, with D hard to call. This CDR3 is 15 amino acids long. The V and J ends lost 6 bases and 2 bases respectively, with 17 bases between them. The V gene's germline CDR1 is SGHTA and CDR2 FQGNSA. In DNA, the CDR3 is TGTGCCAGCAGTACTACAAGTAGTCAGACCTACGAGCAGTACTTC. Protein product: CASSTTSSQTYEQYF.

The chain combines TRBV11-1 with TRBJ2-1; 8 nucleotides agree with TRBD1. Trimming cost V 6 bases and J 10 bases; bases outside gene matches: 11. The germline gives CDR1 SGHAT, CDR2 FQDESV (reference sequence). CDR3 length: 14 residues. CDR3 coding DNA: TGTGCCAGCAGTTATTCCAGGGGGCAAGGGGAGCAGTTCTTC. It is translated as CASSYSRGQGEQFF.